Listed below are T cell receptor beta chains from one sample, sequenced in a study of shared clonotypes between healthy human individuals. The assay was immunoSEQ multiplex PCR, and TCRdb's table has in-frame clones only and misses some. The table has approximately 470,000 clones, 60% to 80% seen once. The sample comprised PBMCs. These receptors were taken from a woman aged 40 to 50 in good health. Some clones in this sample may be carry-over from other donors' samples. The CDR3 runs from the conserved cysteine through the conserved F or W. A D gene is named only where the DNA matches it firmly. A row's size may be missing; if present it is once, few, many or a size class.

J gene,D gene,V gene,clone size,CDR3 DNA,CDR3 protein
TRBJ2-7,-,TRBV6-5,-,TGTGCCAGCAGTTACTCCGGCCGATACGAGCAGTACTTC,CASSYSGRYEQYF
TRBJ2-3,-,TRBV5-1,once,TGCGCCAGCAGCGCCAGTATACAGGGTGGTTGGGATACGCAGTATTTT,CASSASIQGGWDTQYF
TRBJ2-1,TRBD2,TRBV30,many,TGTGCCTGGAGTTGGATGATAGCGGGGTACAATGAGCAGTTCTTC,CAWSWMIAGYNEQFF
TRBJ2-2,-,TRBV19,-,TGTGCCAGTAGTACTAGGGATACCGGGGAGCTGTTTTTT,CASSTRDTGELFF
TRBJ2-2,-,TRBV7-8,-,TGTGCCAGCAGCTCAATCCTTAGGGCAGAGCTGTTTTTT,CASSSILRAELFF
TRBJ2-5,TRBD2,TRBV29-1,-,TGCAGCGTATACGGGACTAGCGGGAGTGAAGAGACCCAGTACTTC,CSVYGTSGSEETQYF
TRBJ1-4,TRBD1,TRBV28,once,TGTGCCAGCAGTCCCCAGGGGGTTTATGAAAAACTGTTTTTT,CASSPQGVYEKLFF
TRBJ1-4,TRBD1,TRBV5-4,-,TGTGCCAGCAGCTTGGGAGGGCAGGGGGATGAAAAACTGTTTTTT,CASSLGGQGDEKLFF
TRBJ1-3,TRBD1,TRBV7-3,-,TGTGCCAGCAGCCGACAGGGCTCTGGAAACACCATATATTTT,CASSRQGSGNTIYF
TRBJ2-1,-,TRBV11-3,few,TGTGCCAGCAGCTTAAGGCAGGGTGGCTACAATGAGCAGTTCTTC,CASSLRQGGYNEQFF
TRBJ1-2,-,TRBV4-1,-,TGCGCCAGCAGCCCTCTTCGACCCGGGGACTATGGCTACACCTTC,CASSPLRPGDYGYTF
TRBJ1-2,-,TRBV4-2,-,TGTGCCAGCAGCCAAGCGACACCTAACTATGGCTACACCTTC,CASSQATPNYGYTF
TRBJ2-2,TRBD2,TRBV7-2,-,TGTGCCAGCAGCTCTCCGGGACTAGCGGCCACCGGGGAGCTGTTTTTT,CASSSPGLAATGELFF
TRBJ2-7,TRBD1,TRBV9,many,TGTGCCAGCAGCGTGAACAGGGGCAGCGAGCAGTACTTC,CASSVNRGSEQYF
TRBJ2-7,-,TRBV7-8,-,TGTGCCAGCAGCTTTAGAGCAGGGCCCAGCCTCTACGAGCAGTACTTC,CASSFRAGPSLYEQYF
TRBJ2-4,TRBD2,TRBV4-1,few,TGCGCCAGCAGCCAGAGGGGACTAGCGGCATTAGCCAAAAACATTCAGTACTTC,CASSQRGLAALAKNIQYF
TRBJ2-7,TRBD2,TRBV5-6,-,TGTGCCAGCAGCATAACCGGGACTAGGGGGACCGAGCAGTACTTC,CASSITGTRGTEQYF
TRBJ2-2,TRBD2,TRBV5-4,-,TGTGCCAGCAGCTTGGATCCAGCGGGAGCGAACACCGGGGAGCTGTTTTTT,CASSLDPAGANTGELFF
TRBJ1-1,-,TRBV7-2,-,TGTGCCAGCAGCTTGACACAGGGGAACACTGAAGCTTTCTTT,CASSLTQGNTEAFF
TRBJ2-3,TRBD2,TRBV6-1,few,TGTGCCAGCAGTGTTGCGGGAGTAAAAGATACGCAGTATTTT,CASSVAGVKDTQYF
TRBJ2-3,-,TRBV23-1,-,TGCGCCAGCAGTCACCCCGGGGAATCGGCTAGCACAGATACGCAGTATTTT,CASSHPGESASTDTQYF
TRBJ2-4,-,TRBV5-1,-,TGCGCCAGCAGCTTGTGTGGGGCCTCCCCTTCCTGCGGGGCTGAACGGGGCATTCAGTACTTC,CASSLCGASPSCGAERGIQYF